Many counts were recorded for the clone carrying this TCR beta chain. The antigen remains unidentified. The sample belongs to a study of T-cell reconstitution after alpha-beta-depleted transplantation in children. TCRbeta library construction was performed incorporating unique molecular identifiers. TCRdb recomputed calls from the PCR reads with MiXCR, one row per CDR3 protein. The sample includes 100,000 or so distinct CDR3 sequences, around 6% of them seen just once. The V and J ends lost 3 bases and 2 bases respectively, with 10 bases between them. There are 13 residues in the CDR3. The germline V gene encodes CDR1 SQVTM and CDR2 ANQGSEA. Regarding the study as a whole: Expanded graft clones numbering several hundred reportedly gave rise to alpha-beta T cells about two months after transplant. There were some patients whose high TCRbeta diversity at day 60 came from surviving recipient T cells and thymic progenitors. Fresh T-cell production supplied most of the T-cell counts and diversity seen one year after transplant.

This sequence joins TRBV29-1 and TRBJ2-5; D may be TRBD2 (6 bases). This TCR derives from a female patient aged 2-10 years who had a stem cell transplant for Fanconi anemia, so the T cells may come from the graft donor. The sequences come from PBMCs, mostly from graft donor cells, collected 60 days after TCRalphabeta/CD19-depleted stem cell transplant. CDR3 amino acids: CSVDGGIQETQYF. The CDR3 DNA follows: TGCAGCGTTGATGGGGGGATTCAAGAGACCCAGTACTTC.